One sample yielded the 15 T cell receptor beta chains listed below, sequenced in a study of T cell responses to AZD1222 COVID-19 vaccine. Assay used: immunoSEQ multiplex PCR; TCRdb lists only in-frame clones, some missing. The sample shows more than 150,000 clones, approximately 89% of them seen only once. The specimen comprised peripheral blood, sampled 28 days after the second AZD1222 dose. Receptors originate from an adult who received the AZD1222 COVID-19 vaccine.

CDR3 sequence: CASSLAGYTYEQYF. CDR3 DNA: TGCGCCAGCAGCTTGGCCGGGTACACCTACGAGCAGTACTTC. The J gene is TRBJ2-7, the V gene TRBV5-1; no clear D gene. With 0 bases removed from V and 2 bases from J, the gap between germline ends came to 9 bases. The germline V gene has CDR1 SGHRS and CDR2 YFSETQ. This CDR3 has 14 residues.

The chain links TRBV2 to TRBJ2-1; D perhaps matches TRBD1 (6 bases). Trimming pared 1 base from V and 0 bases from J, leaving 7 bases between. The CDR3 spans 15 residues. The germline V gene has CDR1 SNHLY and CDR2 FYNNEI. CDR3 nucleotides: TGTGCCAGCAGTGAAGACAGGGACTCCTACAATGAGCAGTTCTTC. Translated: CASSEDRDSYNEQFF. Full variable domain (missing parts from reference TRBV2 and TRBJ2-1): EPEVTQTPSHQVTQMGQEVILRCVPISNHLYFYWYRQILGQKVEFLVSFYNNEISEKSEIFDDQFSVERPDGSNFTLKIRSTKLEDSAMYFCASSEDRDSYNEQFFGPGTRLTVL.

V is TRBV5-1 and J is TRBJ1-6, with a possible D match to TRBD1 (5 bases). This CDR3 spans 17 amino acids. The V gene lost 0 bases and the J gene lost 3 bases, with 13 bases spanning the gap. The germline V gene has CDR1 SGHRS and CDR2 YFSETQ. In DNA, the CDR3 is TGCGCCAGCAGCTTGGGGATTGGGACGAACTATAATTCACCCCTCCACTTT. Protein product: CASSLGIGTNYNSPLHF.

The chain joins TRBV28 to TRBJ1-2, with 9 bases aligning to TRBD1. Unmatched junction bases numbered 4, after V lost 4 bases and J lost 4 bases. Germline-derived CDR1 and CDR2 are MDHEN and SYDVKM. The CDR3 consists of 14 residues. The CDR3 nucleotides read TGTGCCAGCAGTTCGGAGGACAGGGGCTATGGCTACACCTTC. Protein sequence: CASSSEDRGYGYTF.

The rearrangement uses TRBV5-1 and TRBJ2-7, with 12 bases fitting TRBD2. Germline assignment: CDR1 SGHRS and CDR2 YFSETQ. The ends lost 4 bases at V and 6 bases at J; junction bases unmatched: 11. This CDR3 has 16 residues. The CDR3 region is CASSPPSSGRGFEQYF. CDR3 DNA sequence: TGCGCCAGCAGCCCCCCTTCTAGCGGGAGGGGGTTCGAGCAGTACTTC.

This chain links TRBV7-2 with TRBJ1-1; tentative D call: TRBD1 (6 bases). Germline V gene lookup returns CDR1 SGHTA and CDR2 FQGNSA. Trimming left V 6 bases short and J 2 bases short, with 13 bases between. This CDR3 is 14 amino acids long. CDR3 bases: TGTGCCAGCAGTCCGGGACAAAGAAACACTGAAGCTTTCTTT. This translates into CASSPGQRNTEAFF.

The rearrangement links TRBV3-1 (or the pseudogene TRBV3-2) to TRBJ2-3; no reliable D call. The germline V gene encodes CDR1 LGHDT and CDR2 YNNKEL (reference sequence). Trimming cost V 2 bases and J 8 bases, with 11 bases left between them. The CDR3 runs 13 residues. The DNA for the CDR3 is TGTGCCAGCAGCCAAAATCTTGAGAGTACGCAGTATTTT. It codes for CASSQNLESTQYF.

In DNA form, the CDR3 reads TGTGCCAGCAGCGGGGGGGGCTCCGAGCAGTACTTC. Amino acid sequence: CASSGGGSEQYF. The chain carries TRBV9 and TRBJ2-7; a possible D gene is TRBD2 (7 bases). The V gene's germline CDR1 is SGDLS and CDR2 YYNGEE. V dropped 3 bases and J dropped 6 bases, with 10 bases sitting between them. This CDR3 has 12 residues.

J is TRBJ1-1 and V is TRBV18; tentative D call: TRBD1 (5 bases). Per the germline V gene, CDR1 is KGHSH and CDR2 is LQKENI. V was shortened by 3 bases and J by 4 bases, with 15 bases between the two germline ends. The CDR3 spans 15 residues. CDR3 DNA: TGTGCCAGCTCACCGGGGCAAATTTTTGGCACTGAAGCTTTCTTT. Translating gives CASSPGQIFGTEAFF.

The CDR3, as DNA: TGTGCCTGGAGGACAGGAATAGCAACTAATGAAAAACTGTTTTTT. Protein sequence: CAWRTGIATNEKLFF. The V gene is TRBV30, the J gene TRBJ1-4, with D perhaps TRBD1 (6 bases). Germline V gives CDR1 GTSNPN, CDR2 SVGIG (reference sequence). The CDR3 consists of 15 residues. V gave up 3 bases and J gave up 0 bases, with 11 bases separating them.

In nucleotides, the CDR3 is TGTGCCACCAGCGCCCGAATAAGGGGCACAGATACGCAGTATTTT. It yields the protein CATSARIRGTDTQYF. The V call is TRBV15, the J call TRBJ2-3; D uncertain. The V end lost 5 bases, the J end lost 1 base, and 13 bases lay between the germline ends. CDR1 is LNHNV, CDR2 YYDKDF, per germline (reference sequence). This CDR3 is 15 amino acids long.

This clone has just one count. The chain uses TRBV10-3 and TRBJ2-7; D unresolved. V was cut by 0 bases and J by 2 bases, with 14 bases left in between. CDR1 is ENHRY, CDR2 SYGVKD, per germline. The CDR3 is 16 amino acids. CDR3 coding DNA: TGTGCCATCAGTGAGTCCCCATTGACACCCGCCTACGAGCAGTACTTC. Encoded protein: CAISESPLTPAYEQYF.

CDR3 nucleotide sequence: TGTGCCAGCAGCGGACAGCCCTATGGCTACACCTTC. Amino acids: CASSGQPYGYTF. The chain couples TRBV7-9 to TRBJ1-2; tentatively, D is TRBD1 (6 bases). Trimming left V 5 bases short and J 4 bases short, with 8 bases between. Germline lookup yields CDR1 SEHNR and CDR2 FQNEAQ (reference sequence). This CDR3 is 12 amino acids long.

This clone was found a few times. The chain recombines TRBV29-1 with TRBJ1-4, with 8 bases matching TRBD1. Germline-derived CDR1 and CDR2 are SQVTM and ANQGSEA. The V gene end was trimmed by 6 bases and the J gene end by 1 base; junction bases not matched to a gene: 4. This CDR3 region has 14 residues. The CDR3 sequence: CSVDDRGTNEKLFF. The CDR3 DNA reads TGCAGCGTGGACGACAGGGGAACTAATGAAAAACTGTTTTTT.

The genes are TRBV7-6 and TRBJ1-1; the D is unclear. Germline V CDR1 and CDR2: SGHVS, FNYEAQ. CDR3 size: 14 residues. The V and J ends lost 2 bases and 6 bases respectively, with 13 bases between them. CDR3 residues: CASSLQYAYSEAFF. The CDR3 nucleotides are TGTGCCAGCAGCTTACAGTATGCCTATTCTGAAGCTTTCTTT.